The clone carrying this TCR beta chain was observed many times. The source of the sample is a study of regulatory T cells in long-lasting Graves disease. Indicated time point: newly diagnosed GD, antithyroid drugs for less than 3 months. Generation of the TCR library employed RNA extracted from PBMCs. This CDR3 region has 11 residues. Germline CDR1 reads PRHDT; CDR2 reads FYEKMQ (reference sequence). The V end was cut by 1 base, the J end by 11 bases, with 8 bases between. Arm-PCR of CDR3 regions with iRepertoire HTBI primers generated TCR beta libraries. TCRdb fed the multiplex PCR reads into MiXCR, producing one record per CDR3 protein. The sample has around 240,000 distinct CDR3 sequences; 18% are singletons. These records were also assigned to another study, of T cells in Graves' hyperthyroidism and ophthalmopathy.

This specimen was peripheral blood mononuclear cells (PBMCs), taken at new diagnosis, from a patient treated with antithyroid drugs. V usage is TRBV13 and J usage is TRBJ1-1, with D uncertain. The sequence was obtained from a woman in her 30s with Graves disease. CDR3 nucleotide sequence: TGTGCCAGCAGCTTAGCACGGGAGGCTTTCTTT. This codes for CASSLAREAFF. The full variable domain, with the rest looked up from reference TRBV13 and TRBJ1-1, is AAGVIQSPRHLIKEKRETATLKCYPIPRHDTVYWYQQGPGQDPQFLISFYEKMQSDKGSIPDRFSAQQFSDYHSELNMSSLELGDSALYFCASSLAREAFFGQGTRLTVV.